Sequencing of this TCR beta chain was carried out in a study of cytomegalovirus exposure and HLA in healthy donors. Study-level background: Clustering assigned about 80% of the roughly 420 genotyped donors to the Caucasian-associated ancestry cluster.

Study-wide results and caveats: Across HLA loci, a later analysis found differing TCR association rates, with DRB1 most and HLA-C fewest. Associated with cytomegalovirus, according to the listing, were 170 or so TCR beta chains.

The PCR made use of 60 Vbeta and 13 Jbeta primers. Produced via immunoSEQ multiplex PCR; TCRdb's table is partial and in-frame only. There are about 100,000 clones in the sample; under 85% occur only once, and 11% to 15% lies in the top ten. A remark on this clone: The antigen is undetermined.

The CDR3 runs 17 residues. The germline V gene encodes CDR1 MDHEN and CDR2 SYDVKM. The J segment lost 5 bases and the V segment lost 3 bases, leaving 13 bases of the junction unmatched. V usage is TRBV28 and J usage is TRBJ2-1, with TRBD1 matching 7 bases. The sequence was collected from a woman between 65 and 79 years old in good health and CMV-seropositive. Sequenced input: PBMCs. CDR3 DNA: TGTGCCAGCAGTTTTCCGGCCGTGGGACAGTACAACAATGAGCAGTTCTTC. Encoded protein: CASSFPAVGQYNNEQFF.